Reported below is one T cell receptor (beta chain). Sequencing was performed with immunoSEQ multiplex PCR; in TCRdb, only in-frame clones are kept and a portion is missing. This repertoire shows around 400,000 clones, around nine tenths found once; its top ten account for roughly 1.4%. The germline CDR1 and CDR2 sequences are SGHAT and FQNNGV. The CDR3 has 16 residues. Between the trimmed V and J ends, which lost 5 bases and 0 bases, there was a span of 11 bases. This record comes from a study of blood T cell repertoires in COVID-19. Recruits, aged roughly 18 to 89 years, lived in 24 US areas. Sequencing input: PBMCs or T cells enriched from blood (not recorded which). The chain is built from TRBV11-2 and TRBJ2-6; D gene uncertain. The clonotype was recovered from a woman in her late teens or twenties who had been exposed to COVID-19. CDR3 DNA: TGTGCCAGCAGCCCAGATTCAAACTCTGGGGCCAACGTCCTGACTTTC. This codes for CASSPDSNSGANVLTF.